The count of the clone carrying this T cell receptor (beta chain) is one. This specimen includes other DNA sequences encoding the same CDR3. In the CD4+ fraction, cells were divided into CD45RA+ naive and CD45RA-negative memory subsets. These data belong to a study of shared clonotypes between healthy human individuals. The assay was immunoSEQ multiplex PCR, and TCRdb's table has in-frame clones only and misses some. In the table there are about 1 million clones, around 74% of which are singletons. The germline gives CDR1 SGHRS, CDR2 YFSETQ. CDR3 length equals 13 residues. Between the trimmed V and J ends, which lost 0 bases and 5 bases, there was a span of 8 bases.

The receptor was isolated from a young man in good health. What was sequenced was memory CD4+ T cells sorted from blood. Subset here: CD45RA-negative fraction. The rearrangement uses TRBV5-1 and TRBJ1-2; the D gene is possibly TRBD1 (5 bases). The CDR3 region has the DNA TGCGCCAGCAGCTTGGCGCAGGGTTATGGCTACACCTTC. Protein: CASSLAQGYGYTF.